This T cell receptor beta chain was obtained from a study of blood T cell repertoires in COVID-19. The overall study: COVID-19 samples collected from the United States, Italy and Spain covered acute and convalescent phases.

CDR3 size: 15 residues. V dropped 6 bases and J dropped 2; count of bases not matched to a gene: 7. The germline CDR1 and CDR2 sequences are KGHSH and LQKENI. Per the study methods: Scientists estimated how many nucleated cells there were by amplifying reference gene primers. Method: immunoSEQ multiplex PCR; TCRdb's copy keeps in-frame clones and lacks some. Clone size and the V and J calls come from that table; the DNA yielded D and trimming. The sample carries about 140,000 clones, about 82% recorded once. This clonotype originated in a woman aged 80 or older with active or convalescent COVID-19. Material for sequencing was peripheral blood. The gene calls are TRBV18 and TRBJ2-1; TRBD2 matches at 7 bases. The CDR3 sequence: CASSSREGAYNEQFF. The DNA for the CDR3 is TGTGCCAGCTCTAGCAGGGAGGGAGCCTACAATGAGCAGTTCTTC.